The 3 T cell receptor beta chains listed next were all sequenced from one sample in a study of cytomegalovirus exposure and HLA in healthy donors. TCRdb's copy holds only in-frame clones and misses some; the assay was immunoSEQ multiplex PCR. This table has 150,000 to 200,000 clones, around 86% appearing once. The specimen was PBMCs. The receptors derive from a man aged 18 to 30 in good health and CMV-seropositive.

The chain joins TRBV4-1 to TRBJ1-1; D may be TRBD1 (6 bases). Germline V gene sequence: CDR1 MGHRA, CDR2 YSYEKL. Trimming took 0 bases from V and 4 from J, leaving 15 bases between them. This CDR3 region has 16 residues. CDR3 residues: CASSQDRLGAGTEAFF. The CDR3 region has the DNA TGCGCCAGCAGCCAAGATAGGTTGGGGGCCGGCACTGAAGCTTTCTTT.

The J gene is TRBJ2-2, the V gene TRBV10-2; D call uncertain. The CDR3 has 11 residues. Trimming left V 9 bases short and J 6 bases short, with 8 bases between. Germline CDR1 WSHSY, CDR2 SAAADI. DNA for the CDR3: TGCGCCAGTAAACGGTCCGGGGAGCTGTTTTTT. Its translation is CASKRSGELFF.

CDR3 in DNA: TGTGCCAGCAGCGTGGGGACAGGGTTCTTCGCAGATACGCAGTATTTT. This translates into CASSVGTGFFADTQYF. The J gene is TRBJ2-3, the V gene TRBV9, with 9 bases identical to TRBD1. Trimming cost V 2 bases and J 4 bases; bases outside gene matches: 8. Per germline, CDR1 SGDLS and CDR2 YYNGEE. This CDR3 is built from 16 residues.